These 8 T cell receptor beta chains were all obtained from the same sample, sequenced in a study of T cell responses to AZD1222 COVID-19 vaccine. The protocol was immunoSEQ multiplex PCR, while the TCRdb copy is restricted to in-frame clones and leaves out a portion. Here the sample spans fewer than 150,000 clones, more than 75% being singletons. Sequencing was performed on peripheral blood, taken on day 0 of AZD1222 vaccination. All receptors come from an adult in good health.

The gene calls are TRBV18 and TRBJ1-2, with D possibly TRBD1 on 6 matching bases. The germline CDR1 and CDR2 sequences are KGHSH and LQKENI. The CDR3 is 17 amino acids. V was clipped by 1 base and J by 0 bases, with 15 bases between them. CDR3 residues: CASSPLPEQGSNYGYTF. The CDR3 nucleotides are TGTGCCAGCTCACCACTTCCGGAACAGGGTTCTAACTATGGCTACACCTTC.

V is TRBV5-4 and J is TRBJ1-1, with a possible D match to TRBD1 (5 bases). With 0 bases removed from V and 8 bases from J, the gap between germline ends came to 8 bases. This CDR3 is built from 12 residues. Germline V gives CDR1 SGHNT, CDR2 YYREEE (reference sequence). The CDR3 loop reads CASSLDRREAFF. The CDR3 DNA reads as TGTGCCAGCAGCTTGGACAGGCGAGAAGCTTTCTTT.

The chain joins TRBV2 to TRBJ1-4; D is unclear. With 0 bases removed from V and 4 bases from J, the gap between germline ends came to 9 bases. This CDR3 spans 15 amino acids. CDR1 SNHLY and CDR2 FYNNEI come from the germline V gene. The CDR3 DNA reads TGTGCCAGCAGTGAAGCCCGACGGAATAATGAAAAACTGTTTTTT. It yields the protein CASSEARRNNEKLFF.

With regard to this clone: Other DNA variants within this sample encode the same CDR3. This chain joins TRBV5-1 and TRBJ2-3; no reliable D call. The V end lost 0 bases, the J end lost 3 bases, and 5 bases lay between the germline ends. The CDR3 contains 13 residues. Germline CDR1 SGHRS, CDR2 YFSETQ. The CDR3 DNA sequence: TGCGCCAGCAGCTTGGGGGGAACAGATACGCAGTATTTT. This translates into CASSLGGTDTQYF.

V and J are TRBV30 and TRBJ1-5; D not certain. The V end was cut by 0 bases, the J end by 1 base, with 10 bases between. Germline CDR1 is GTSNPN and CDR2 is SVGIG (reference sequence). CDR3 length equals 15 residues. The CDR3 bases are TGTGCCTGGAGTGTACGGGCGGGGAGCAATCAGCCCCAGCATTTT. It yields the protein CAWSVRAGSNQPQHF.

V is TRBV3-1 (or the pseudogene TRBV3-2) and J is TRBJ2-1; 7 bases align to TRBD1. This CDR3 is built from 15 residues. The J segment lost 4 bases and the V segment lost 0 bases, leaving 3 bases of the junction unmatched. Germline CDR1 LGHDT, CDR2 YNNKEL (reference sequence). The CDR3: CASSQDGTEYNEQFF. The CDR3 bases are TGTGCCAGCAGCCAAGATGGGACAGAGTACAATGAGCAGTTCTTC.

The gene calls are TRBV24-1 and TRBJ2-3, with 14 positions matching TRBD2. Germline loops: CDR1 KGHDR, CDR2 SFDVKD. The CDR3 totals 14 residues. With 7 bases clipped from V and 4 bases from J, the junction kept 0 bases outside the gene matches. CDR3 in amino acids: CATRTSGGADTQYF. DNA for the CDR3: TGTGCCACCAGGACTAGCGGGGGGGCAGATACGCAGTATTTT.

This chain connects TRBV28 to TRBJ1-6, with TRBD1 matching over 7 bases. CDR1 is MDHEN and CDR2 is SYDVKM in the germline V gene. After removal of 6 bases from V and 6 bases from J, the junction contained 8 bases not matched to a gene. CDR3 length equals 15 residues. DNA of the CDR3: TGTGCCAGCAGAAGCTCGACAGGGAGTAATTCACCCCTCCACTTT. Translation gives CASRSSTGSNSPLHF. Full variable domain (rest looked up from reference TRBV28 and TRBJ1-6): DVKVTQSSRYLVKRTGEKVFLECVQDMDHENMFWYRQDPGLGLRLIYFSYDVKMKEKGDIPEGYSVSREKKERFSLILESASTNQTSMYLCASRSSTGSNSPLHFGNGTRLTVT.